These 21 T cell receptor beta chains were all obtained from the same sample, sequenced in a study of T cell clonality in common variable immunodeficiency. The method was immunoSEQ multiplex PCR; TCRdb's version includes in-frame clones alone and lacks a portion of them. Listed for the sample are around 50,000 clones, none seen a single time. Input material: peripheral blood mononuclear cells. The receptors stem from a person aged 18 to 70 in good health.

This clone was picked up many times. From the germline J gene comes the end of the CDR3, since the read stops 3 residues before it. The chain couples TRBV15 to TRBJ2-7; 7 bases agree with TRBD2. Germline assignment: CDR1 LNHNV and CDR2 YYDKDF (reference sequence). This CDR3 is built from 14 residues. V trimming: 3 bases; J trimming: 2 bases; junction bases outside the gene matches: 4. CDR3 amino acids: CATSRPGLAYEQYF. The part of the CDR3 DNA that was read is TGTGCCACCAGCAGGCCAGGACTAGCCTACGAG.

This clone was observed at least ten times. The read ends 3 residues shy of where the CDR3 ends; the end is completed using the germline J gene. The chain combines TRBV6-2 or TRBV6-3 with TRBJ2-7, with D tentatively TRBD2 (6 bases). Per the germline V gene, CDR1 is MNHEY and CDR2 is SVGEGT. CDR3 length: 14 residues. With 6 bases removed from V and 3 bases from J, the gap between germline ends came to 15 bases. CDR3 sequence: CASSQTLAIYEQYF. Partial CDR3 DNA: TGTGCCAGCAGCCAGACTCTAGCGATCTACGAG.

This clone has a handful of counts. CDR3: CSAREASLEQYF. The DNA read from the CDR3 is TGCAGTGCTAGAGAGGCTTCTCTCGAG. The chain recombines TRBV20-1 with TRBJ2-7; D uncertain. The CDR3 end falls 3 residues outside the read, so it is completed with the germline J gene. Trimming cost V 0 bases and J 6 bases, with 9 bases left between them. The CDR3 totals 12 residues. In germline, CDR1 is DFQATT, CDR2 SNEGSKA (reference sequence).

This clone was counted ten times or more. The CDR3: CASSLLTDTQYF. The sequenced CDR3 bases are TGTGCCAGCAGCCTCTTAACAGATACG. The genes are TRBV7-2 and TRBJ2-3; D is unresolved. The CDR3 goes on 3 residues after the read ends, and that part is filled in from the germline J gene. Trimming took 5 bases from V and 3 from J, leaving 6 bases between them. Germline values: CDR1 SGHTA, CDR2 FQGNSA. The CDR3 covers 12 residues.

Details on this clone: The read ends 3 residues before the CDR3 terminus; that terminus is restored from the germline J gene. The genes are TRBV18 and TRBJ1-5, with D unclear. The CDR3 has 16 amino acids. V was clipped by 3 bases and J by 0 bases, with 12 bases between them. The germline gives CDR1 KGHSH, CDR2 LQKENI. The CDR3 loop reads CASSPGRPYSNQPQHF. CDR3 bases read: TGTGCCAGCTCACCGGGCAGGCCTTATAGCAATCAGCCC.

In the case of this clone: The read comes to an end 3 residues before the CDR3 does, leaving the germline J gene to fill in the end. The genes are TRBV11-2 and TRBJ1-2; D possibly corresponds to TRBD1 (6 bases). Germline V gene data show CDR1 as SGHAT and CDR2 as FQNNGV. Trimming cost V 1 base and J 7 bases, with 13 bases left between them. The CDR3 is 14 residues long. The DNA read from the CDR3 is TGTGCCAGCAGCTTAGTTGGGGGCGGTAGTGGC. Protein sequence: CASSLVGGGSG. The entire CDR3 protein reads CASSLVGGGSGYTF. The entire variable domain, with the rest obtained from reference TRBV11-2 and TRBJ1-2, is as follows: EAGVAQSPRYKIIEKRQSVAFWCNPISGHATLYWYQQILGQGPKLLIQFQNNGVVDDSQLPKDRFSAERLKGVDSTLKIQPAKLEDSAVYLCASSLVGGGSGYTFGSGTRLTVV.

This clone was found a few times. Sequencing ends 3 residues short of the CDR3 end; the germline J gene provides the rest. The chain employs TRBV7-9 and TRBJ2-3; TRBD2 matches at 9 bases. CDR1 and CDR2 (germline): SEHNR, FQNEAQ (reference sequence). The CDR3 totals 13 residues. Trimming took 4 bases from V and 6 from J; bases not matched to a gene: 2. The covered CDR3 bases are TGTGCCAGCAGCTCGAGCGGGGGGGATACG. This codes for CASSSSGGDT. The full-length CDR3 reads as CASSSSGGDTQYF. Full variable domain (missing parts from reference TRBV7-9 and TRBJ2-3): DTGVSQNPRHKITKRGQNVTFRCDPISEHNRLYWYRQTLGQGPEFLTYFQNEAQLEKSRLLSDRFSAERPKGSFSTLEIQRTEQGDSAMYLCASSSSGGDTQYFGPGTRLTVL.

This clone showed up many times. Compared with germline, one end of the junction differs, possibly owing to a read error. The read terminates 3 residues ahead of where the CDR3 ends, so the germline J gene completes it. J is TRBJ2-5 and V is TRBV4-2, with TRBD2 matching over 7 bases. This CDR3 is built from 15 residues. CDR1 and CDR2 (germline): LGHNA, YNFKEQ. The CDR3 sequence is CASSLGTNYEETQYF. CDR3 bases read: TGCGCCAGCAGCCTCGGGACTAACTACGAAGAGACC.

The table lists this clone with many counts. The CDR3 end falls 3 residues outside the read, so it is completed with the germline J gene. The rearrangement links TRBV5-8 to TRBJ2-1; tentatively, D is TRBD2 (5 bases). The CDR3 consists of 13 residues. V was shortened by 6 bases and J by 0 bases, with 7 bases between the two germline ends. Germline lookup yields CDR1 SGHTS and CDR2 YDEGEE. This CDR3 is CASNRGSYNEQFF. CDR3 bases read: TGTGCCAGCAACCGGGGCTCCTACAATGAG.

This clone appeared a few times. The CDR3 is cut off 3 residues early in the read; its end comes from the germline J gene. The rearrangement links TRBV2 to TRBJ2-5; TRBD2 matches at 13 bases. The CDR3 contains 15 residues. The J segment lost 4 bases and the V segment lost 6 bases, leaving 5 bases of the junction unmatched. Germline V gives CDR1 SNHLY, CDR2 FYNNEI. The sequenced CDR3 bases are TGTGCCAGCAGCGGCACTAGCGGGGGGGCAGAGACC. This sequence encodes CASSGTSGGAET. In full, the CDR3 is CASSGTSGGAETQYF.

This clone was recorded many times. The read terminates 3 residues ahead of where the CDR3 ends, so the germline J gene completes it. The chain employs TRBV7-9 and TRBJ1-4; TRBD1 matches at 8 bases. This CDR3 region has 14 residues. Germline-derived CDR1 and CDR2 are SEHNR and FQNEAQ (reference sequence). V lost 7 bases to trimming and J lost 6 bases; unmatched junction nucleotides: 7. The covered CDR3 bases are TGTGCCAGCACCCCCGAGACAGGGGATGAAAAA. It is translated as CASTPETGDEK. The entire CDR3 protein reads CASTPETGDEKLFF. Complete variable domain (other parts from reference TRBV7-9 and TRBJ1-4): DTGVSQNPRHKITKRGQNVTFRCDPISEHNRLYWYRQTLGQGPEFLTYFQNEAQLEKSRLLSDRFSAERPKGSFSTLEIQRTEQGDSAMYLCASTPETGDEKLFFGSGTQLSVL.

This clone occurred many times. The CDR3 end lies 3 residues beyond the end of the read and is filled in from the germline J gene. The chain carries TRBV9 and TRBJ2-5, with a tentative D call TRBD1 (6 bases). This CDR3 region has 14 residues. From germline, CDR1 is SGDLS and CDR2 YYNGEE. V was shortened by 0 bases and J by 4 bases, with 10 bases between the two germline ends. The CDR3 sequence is CASSVGDIVETQYF. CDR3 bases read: TGTGCCAGCAGCGTAGGGGACATCGTAGAGACC.

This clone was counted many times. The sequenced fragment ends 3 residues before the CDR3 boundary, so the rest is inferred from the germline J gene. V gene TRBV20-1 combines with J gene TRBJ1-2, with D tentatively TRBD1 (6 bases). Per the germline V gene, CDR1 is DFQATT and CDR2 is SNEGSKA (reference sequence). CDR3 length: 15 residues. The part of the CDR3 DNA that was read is TGCAGTGTTAAGTTGACGGGGGGGCACTACAATGAC. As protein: CSVKLTGGHYND. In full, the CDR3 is CSVKLTGGHYNDYTF.

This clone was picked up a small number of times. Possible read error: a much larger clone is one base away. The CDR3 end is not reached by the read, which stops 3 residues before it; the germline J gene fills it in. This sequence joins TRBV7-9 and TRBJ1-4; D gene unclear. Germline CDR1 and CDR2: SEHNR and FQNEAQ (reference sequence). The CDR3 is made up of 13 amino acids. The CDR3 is CASSFVPNSPLFF. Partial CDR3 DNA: TGTGCCAGCAGCTTCGTCCCTAATTCACCA. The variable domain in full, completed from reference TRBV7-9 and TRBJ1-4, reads DTGVSQNPRHKITKRGQNVTFRCDPISEHNRLYWYRQTLGQGPEFLTYFQNEAQLEKSRLLSDRFSAERPKGSFSTLEIQRTEQGDSAMYLCASSFVPNSPLFFGSGTQLSVL.

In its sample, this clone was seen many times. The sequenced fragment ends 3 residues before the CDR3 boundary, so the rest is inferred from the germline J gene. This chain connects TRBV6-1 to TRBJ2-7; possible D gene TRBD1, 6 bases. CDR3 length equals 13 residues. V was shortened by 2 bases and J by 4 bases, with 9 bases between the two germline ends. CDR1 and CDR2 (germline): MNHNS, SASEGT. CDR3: CASSEWDTYEQYF. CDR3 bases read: TGTGCCAGCAGTGAATGGGACACATACGAG.

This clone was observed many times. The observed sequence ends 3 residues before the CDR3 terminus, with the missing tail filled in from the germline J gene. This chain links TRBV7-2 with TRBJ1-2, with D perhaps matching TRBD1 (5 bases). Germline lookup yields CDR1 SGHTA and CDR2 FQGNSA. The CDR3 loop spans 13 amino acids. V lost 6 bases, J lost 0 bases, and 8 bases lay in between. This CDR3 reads CASSPGSNYGYTF. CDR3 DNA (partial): TGTGCCAGCAGTCCAGGGTCTAACTATGGC. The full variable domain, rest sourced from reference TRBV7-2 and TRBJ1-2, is GAGVSQSPSNKVTEKGKDVELRCDPISGHTALYWYRQSLGQGLEFLIYFQGNSAPDKSGLPSDRFSAERTGGSVSTLTIQRTQQEDSAVYLCASSPGSNYGYTFGSGTRLTVV.

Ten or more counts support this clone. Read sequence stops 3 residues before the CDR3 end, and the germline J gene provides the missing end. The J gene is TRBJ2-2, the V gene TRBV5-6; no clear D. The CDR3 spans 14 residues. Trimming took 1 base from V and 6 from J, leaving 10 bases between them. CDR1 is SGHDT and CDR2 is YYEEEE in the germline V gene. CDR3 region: CASSLYVLAGELFF. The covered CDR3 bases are TGTGCCAGCAGCTTGTATGTTCTAGCCGGGGAG.

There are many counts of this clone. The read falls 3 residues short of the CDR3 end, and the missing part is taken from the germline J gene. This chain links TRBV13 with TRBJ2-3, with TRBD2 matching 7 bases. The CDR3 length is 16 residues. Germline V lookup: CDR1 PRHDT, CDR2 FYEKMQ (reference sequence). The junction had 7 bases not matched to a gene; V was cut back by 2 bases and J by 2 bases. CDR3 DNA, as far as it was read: TGTGCCAGCAGCTTATACGGGGGGTTAATCACAGATACG. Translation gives CASSLYGGLITDT. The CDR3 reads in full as CASSLYGGLITDTQYF.

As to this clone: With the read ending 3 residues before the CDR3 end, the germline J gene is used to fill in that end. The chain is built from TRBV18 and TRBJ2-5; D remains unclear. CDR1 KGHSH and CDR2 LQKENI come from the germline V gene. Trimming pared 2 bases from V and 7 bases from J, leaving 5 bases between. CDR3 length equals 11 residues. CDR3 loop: CASSPRWTQYF. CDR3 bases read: TGTGCCAGCTCACCAAGGTGGACC.

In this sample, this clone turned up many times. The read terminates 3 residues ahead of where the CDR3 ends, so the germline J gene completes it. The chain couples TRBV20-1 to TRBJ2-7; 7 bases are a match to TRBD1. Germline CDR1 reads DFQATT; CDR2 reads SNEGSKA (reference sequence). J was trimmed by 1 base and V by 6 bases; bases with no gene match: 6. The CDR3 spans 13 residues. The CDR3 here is CSANQGESYEQYF. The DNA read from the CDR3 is TGCAGTGCAAACCAGGGGGAATCCTACGAG.

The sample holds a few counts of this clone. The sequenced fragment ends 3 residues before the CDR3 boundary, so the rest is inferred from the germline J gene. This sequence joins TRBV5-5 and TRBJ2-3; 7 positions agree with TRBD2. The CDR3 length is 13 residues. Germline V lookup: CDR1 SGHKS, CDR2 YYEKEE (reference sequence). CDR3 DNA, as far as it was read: TGTGCCAGCAGCCCCCGAGGGAGGGGTCCG. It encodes CASSPRGRGP. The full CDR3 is CASSPRGRGPQYF. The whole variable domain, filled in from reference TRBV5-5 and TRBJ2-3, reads DAGVTQSPTHLIKTRGQQVTLRCSPISGHKSVSWYQQVLGQGPQFIFQYYEKEERGRGNFPDRFSARQFPNYSSELNVNALLLGDSALYLCASSPRGRGPQYFGPGTRLTVL.